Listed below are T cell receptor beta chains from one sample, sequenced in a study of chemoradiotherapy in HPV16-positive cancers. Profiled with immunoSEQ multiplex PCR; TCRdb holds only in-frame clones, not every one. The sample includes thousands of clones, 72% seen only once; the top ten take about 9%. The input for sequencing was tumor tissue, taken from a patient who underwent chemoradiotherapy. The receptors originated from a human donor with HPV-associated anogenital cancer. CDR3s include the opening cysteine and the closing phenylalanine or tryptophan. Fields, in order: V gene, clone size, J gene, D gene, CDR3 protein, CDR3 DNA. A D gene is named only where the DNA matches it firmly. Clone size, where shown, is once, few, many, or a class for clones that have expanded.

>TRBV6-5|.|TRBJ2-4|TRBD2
CASSWTSGQNIQYF
TGTGCCAGCAGTTGGACTAGCGGGCAAAACATTCAGTACTTC
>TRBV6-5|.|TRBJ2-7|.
CASSYSSLGSYEQYF
TGTGCCAGCAGTTACTCGAGTCTGGGGTCCTACGAGCAGTACTTC
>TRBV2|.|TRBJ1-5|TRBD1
CASSADRDRDQPQHF
TGTGCCAGCAGCGCTGACCGGGACAGGGATCAGCCCCAGCATTTT
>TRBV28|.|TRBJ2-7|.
CASSLWGSSYEQYF
TGTGCCAGCAGTTTATGGGGCAGCTCCTACGAGCAGTACTTC
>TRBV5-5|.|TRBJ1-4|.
CASSSPGGSNEKLFF
TGTGCCAGCAGCTCCCCGGGGGGGTCCAATGAAAAACTGTTTTTT
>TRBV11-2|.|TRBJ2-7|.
CASSLVPGLGEQYF
TGTGCCAGCAGCTTAGTCCCAGGGTTGGGCGAGCAGTACTTC
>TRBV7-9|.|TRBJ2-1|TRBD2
CASSPFWGLGTYNEQFF
TGTGCCAGCAGCCCGTTCTGGGGACTAGGAACCTACAATGAGCAGTTCTTC
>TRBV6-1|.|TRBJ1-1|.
CASSARVGEAFF
TGTGCCAGCAGTGCCAGGGTCGGTGAAGCTTTCTTT
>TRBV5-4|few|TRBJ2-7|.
CASSLPLSDEQYF
TGTGCCAGCAGTTTACCCCTTTCCGACGAGCAGTACTTC
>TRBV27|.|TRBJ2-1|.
CASSLGLVGWQFF
TGTGCCAGCAGTTTGGGTCTCGTGGGTTGGCAGTTCTTC
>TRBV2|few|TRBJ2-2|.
CASLTKNTGELFF
TGTGCCAGCCTAACTAAGAACACCGGGGAGCTGTTTTTT
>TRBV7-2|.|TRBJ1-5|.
CASSQQARSNSNQPQHF
TGTGCCAGCAGCCAACAGGCTCGGAGTAATAGCAATCAGCCCCAGCATTTT
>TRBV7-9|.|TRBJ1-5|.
CASSQFRGGLESAPAF
TGTGCCAGCAGCCAATTTAGGGGGGGTTTGGAATCAGCCCCAGCATTT
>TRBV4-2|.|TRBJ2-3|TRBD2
CASSEQGLGADTQYF
TGTGCCAGCAGCGAACAAGGACTAGGCGCAGATACGCAGTATTTT
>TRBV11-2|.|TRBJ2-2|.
CASSFRVAGELFF
TGTGCCAGCAGCTTCAGGGTGGCCGGGGAGCTGTTTTTT
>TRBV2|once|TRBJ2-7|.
CASSDVEQYF
TGTGCCAGCAGTGACGTGGAGCAGTACTTC
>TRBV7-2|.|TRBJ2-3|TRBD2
CASSLGLAGGPDTQYF
TGTGCCAGCAGCTTAGGACTAGCGGGAGGGCCAGATACGCAGTATTTT
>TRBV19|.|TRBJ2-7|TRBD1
CASSSGQVYEQYF
TGTGCCAGTAGTAGTGGACAGGTATACGAGCAGTACTTC
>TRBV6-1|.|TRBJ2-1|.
CASSEASGSRTGWGNEQFF
TGTGCCAGCAGTGAAGCTTCAGGGTCTCGAACGGGTTGGGGCAATGAGCAGTTCTTC
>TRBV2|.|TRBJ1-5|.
CASSAQTVGNQPQHF
TGTGCCAGCAGTGCTCAGACAGTGGGCAATCAGCCCCAGCATTTT
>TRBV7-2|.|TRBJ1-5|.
CASSLGILIGQPQHF
TGTGCCAGCAGCTTAGGTATTTTAATTGGTCAGCCCCAGCATTTT
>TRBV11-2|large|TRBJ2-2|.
CASSLMGNTGELFF
TGTGCCAGCAGCTTAATGGGGAACACCGGGGAGCTGTTTTTT
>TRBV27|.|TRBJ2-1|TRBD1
CASSLGTGGKEQFF
TGTGCCAGCAGTTTGGGGACAGGGGGTAAGGAGCAGTTCTTC
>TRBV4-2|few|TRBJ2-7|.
CASSVQERRLDEQYF
TGTGCCAGCAGCGTACAAGAGAGGCGGTTAGACGAGCAGTACTTC
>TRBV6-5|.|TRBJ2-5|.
CASGGRGETQYF
TGTGCCAGTGGGGGTCGGGGCGAGACCCAGTACTTC
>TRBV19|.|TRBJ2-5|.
CASSISGSGKTQYF
TGTGCCAGTAGTATCTCCGGGAGTGGGAAGACCCAGTACTTC
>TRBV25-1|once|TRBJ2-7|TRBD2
CASNLGGGLEQYF
TGTGCCAGCAACCTTGGCGGGGGGTTGGAGCAGTACTTC
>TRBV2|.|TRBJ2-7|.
CASSLRDVSSYEQYF
TGTGCCAGCAGTCTCAGGGACGTGAGCTCCTACGAGCAGTACTTC
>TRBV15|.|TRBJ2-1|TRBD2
CATSGGTSGIYNEQFF
TGTGCCACCAGCGGAGGGACTAGCGGGATCTACAATGAGCAGTTCTTC
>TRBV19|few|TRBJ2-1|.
CASSTPLAKRYNEQFF
TGTGCCAGTAGTACTCCTTTAGCTAAACGGTACAATGAGCAGTTCTTC
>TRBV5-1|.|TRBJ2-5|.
CASSPTPQETQYF
TGCGCCAGCAGCCCGACCCCGCAAGAGACCCAGTACTTC
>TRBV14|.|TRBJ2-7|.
CASSPTRKHEQYF
TGTGCCAGCAGCCCGACTAGGAAACACGAGCAGTACTTC
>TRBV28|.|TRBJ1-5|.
CASSLGPSNQPQHF
TGTGCCAGCAGTTTGGGTCCCAGCAATCAGCCCCAGCATTTT
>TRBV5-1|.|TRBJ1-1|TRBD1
CASSFGQGGVNTEAFF
TGCGCCAGCAGCTTCGGACAGGGAGGGGTGAACACTGAAGCTTTCTTT
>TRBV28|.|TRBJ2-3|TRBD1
CASSGQASDTQYF
TGTGCCAGCAGTGGACAGGCTTCGGATACGCAGTATTTT
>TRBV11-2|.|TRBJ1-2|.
CASSSVASYGYTF
TGTGCCAGCAGCTCAGTGGCGAGCTATGGCTACACCTTC
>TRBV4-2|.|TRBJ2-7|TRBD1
CASSYGTETYEQYF
TGTGCCAGCAGCTACGGGACAGAAACCTACGAGCAGTACTTC
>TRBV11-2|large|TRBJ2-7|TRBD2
CASSLDLVAGGSEQYF
TGTGCCAGCAGCTTAGATTTGGTAGCGGGAGGAAGCGAGCAGTACTTC
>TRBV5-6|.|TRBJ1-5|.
CASSSGLNQPQHF
TGTGCCAGCAGCTCCGGACTCAATCAGCCCCAGCATTTT
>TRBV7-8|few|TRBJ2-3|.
CASSSLVDTQYF
TGTGCCAGCAGCTCCCTGGTAGATACGCAGTATTTT
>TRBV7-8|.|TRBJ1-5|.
CASSPSGGLSNQPQHF
TGTGCCAGCAGCCCAAGCGGGGGGCTGAGCAATCAGCCCCAGCATTTT
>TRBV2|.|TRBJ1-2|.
CASSEAVAHYGYTF
TGTGCCAGCAGTGAAGCGGTGGCTCACTATGGCTACACCTTC
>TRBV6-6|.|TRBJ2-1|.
CASSYVDEQFF
TGTGCCAGCAGTTACGTCGATGAGCAGTTCTTC
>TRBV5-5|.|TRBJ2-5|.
CASSLVPLIQETQYF
TGTGCCAGCAGCTTAGTTCCCCTTATCCAAGAGACCCAGTACTTC
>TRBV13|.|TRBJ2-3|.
CASSLEGSTDTQYF
TGTGCCAGCAGCCTCGAGGGGAGCACAGATACGCAGTATTTT
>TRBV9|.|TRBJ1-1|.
CASSVNWNTEAFF
TGTGCCAGCAGCGTGAATTGGAACACTGAAGCTTTCTTT
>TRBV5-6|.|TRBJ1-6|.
CASARDSSPLHF
TGTGCCAGCGCCCGGGATTCTTCACCCCTCCACTTT
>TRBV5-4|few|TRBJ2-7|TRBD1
CASSLEGTGVYEQYF
TGTGCCAGCAGCTTGGAAGGGACAGGGGTCTACGAGCAGTACTTC
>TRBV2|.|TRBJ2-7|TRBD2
CASSDSGGVSYEQYF
TGTGCCAGCAGTGACTCCGGGGGGGTCTCCTACGAGCAGTACTTC
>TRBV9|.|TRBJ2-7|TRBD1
CASSVGQGAREQYF
TGTGCCAGCAGCGTAGGACAGGGGGCGCGGGAGCAGTACTTC
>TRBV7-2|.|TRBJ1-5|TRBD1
CASSFSRGQGQPQHF
TGTGCCAGCAGCTTCAGCAGGGGGCAGGGTCAGCCCCAGCATTTT
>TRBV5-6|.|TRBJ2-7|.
CASIDYRVGSNYEQYF
TGTGCCAGCATCGATTACAGGGTTGGGTCCAACTACGAGCAGTACTTC
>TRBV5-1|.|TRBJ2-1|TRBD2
CATQQAGPLGNEQFF
TGCGCCACCCAACAAGCGGGACCCCTGGGCAATGAGCAGTTCTTC
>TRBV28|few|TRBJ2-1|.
CASGAGPSYNEQFF
TGTGCCAGCGGGGCGGGTCCCTCCTACAATGAGCAGTTCTTC